This T cell receptor (beta chain) was captured by sequencing in a study of blood T cell repertoires in COVID-19. Study background: Researchers got acute and convalescent COVID-19 samples from the United States, Italy and Spain. PBMCs, B-cell-depleted T cells, or T cells provided the cDNA or gDNA that made up the material.

In the authors' methods: Nucleated cell number was recorded as an estimate derived from reference gene primer amplification. Only in-frame clones appear in the TCRdb table, and some are missing; sequencing was by immunoSEQ multiplex PCR. That table supplies the V and J calls and clone size; D and trimming were determined from the DNA. This sample yields around 18,000 clones, of which 80% are seen a single time; 9.5% to 11% belongs to the top ten. The CDR3 is made up of 19 amino acids. The germline V gene has CDR1 SGHTA and CDR2 FQGNSA. Losses at the gene ends were 5 bases for V and 2 bases for J; bases not matched to a gene: 18.

Sequenced: peripheral blood. This chain connects TRBV7-2 to TRBJ2-7, with TRBD2 matching 10 bases. This sequence was found in an elderly man with acute or convalescent COVID-19. Here the CDR3 DNA reads TGTGCCAGCAGCCCAAATGTCCTTAGCGGGGGGACCCGAACCTACGAGCAGTACTTC. Its protein product is CASSPNVLSGGTRTYEQYF.